The table lists the clone carrying this T cell receptor (beta chain) with a few counts. What it recognizes is unknown. The data belong to a study of T cell repertoires in aging, cancer and after chemotherapy. Trimming removed 2 bases from V and 0 bases from J; junction bases left unmatched: 3. The CDR3 is 16 residues long. Germline assignment: CDR1 MNHEY and CDR2 SVGAGI. The template was genomic DNA from peripheral blood, not RNA. Study-level points and caveats: Age-matched healthy donors had significantly more diverse, less clonal blood TCR repertoires than untreated cancer patients. In healthy donors, age-related TCR diversity loss mainly reflected lost richness. Rebound thymic output was suggested by rising median generation probability during chemotherapy in each cancer cohort.

TRB rearrangements spanning V, D and J were amplified using mixed TRB-A/B primers. A single record per CDR3 protein comes from TCRdb applying MiXCR to the multiplex PCR reads. The sample yields about 12,000 distinct CDR3 sequences, 21% seen once. This clonotype was obtained from a human donor in good health. This rearrangement joins TRBV6-5 to TRBJ2-5; 10 bases line up with TRBD1. The source material was blood. The CDR3, as DNA: TGTGCCAGCAGTTACGGGGGACAGGGGAACCAAGAGACCCAGTACTTC. It encodes CASSYGGQGNQETQYF.